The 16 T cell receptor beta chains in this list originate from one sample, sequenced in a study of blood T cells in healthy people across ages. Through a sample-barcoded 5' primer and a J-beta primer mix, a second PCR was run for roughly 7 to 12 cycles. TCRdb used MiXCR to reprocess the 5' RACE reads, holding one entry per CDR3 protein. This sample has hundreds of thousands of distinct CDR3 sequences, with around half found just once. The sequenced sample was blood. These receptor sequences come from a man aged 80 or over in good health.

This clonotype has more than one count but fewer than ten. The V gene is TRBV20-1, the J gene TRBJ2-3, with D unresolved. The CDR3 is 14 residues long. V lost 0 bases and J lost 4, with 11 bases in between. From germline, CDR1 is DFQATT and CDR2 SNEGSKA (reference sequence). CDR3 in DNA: TGCAGTGCTAGAGATTTCGGTAAAGCAGATACGCAGTATTTT. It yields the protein CSARDFGKADTQYF.

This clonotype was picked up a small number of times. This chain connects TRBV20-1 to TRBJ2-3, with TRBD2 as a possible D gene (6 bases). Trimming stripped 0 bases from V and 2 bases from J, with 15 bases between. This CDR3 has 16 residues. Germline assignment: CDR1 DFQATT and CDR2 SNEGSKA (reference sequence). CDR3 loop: CSARDRTGVNTDTQYF. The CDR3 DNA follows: TGCAGTGCTAGAGATCGGACGGGGGTGAACACAGATACGCAGTATTTT.

CDR3 bases: TGCAGTGCTAGGCAGGGGGCTGGGGCCAACGTCCTGACTTTC. Its protein product is CSARQGAGANVLTF. The chain combines TRBV20-1 with TRBJ2-6; 7 positions match TRBD1. Germline V CDR1 and CDR2: DFQATT, SNEGSKA (reference sequence). Trimming removed 3 bases from V and 2 bases from J; junction bases left unmatched: 1. The CDR3 consists of 14 residues.

The CDR3: CASKKIEGNTEAFF. Written as DNA, the CDR3 is TGCGCCAGCAAGAAAATCGAGGGTAACACTGAAGCTTTCTTT. The rearrangement links TRBV5-1 to TRBJ1-1; no clear D. The V gene lost 6 bases and the J gene lost 2 bases, with 14 bases spanning the gap. Germline V gene data show CDR1 as SGHRS and CDR2 as YFSETQ. The CDR3 is 14 amino acids.

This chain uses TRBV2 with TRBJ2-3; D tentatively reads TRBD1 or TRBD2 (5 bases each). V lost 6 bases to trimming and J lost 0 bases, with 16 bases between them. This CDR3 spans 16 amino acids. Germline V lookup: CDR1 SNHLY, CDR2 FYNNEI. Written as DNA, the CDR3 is TGTGCCAGCAGACACGGGACGGACGCTAGCACAGATACGCAGTATTTT. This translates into CASRHGTDASTDTQYF.

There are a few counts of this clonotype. The CDR3 loop is CASSLEGTYYGYTF. The CDR3 nucleotides read TGTGCCAGCAGCTTAGAGGGAACCTACTATGGCTACACCTTC. The chain has TRBV11-1 and TRBJ1-2; no clear D gene. Germline lookup yields CDR1 SGHAT and CDR2 FQDESV (reference sequence). The CDR3 sequence is 14 residues long. V was shortened by 1 base and J by 3 bases, with 9 bases between the two germline ends.

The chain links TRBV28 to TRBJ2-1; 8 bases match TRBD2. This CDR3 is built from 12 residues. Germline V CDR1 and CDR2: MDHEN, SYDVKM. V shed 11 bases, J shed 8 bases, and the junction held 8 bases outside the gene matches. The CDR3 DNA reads TGTGCCCAGACCGGCGGGAGGTATGAGCAGTTCTTC. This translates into CAQTGGRYEQFF.

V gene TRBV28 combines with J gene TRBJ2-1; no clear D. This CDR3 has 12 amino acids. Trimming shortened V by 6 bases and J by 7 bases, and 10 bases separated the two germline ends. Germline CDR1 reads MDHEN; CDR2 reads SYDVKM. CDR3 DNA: TGTGCCAGCAGCCCCGTTTATAATGAGCAGTTCTTC. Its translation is CASSPVYNEQFF.

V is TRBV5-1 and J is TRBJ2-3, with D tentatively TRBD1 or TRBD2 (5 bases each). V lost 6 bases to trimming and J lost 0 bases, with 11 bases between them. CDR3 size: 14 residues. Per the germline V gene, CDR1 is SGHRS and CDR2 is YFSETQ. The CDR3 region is CASKVGPSTDTQYF. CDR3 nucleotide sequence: TGCGCCAGCAAGGTGGGACCCAGCACAGATACGCAGTATTTT.

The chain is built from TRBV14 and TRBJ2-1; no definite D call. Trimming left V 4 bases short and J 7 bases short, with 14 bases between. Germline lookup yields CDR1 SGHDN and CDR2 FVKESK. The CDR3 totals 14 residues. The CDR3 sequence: CASSLDKGWNEQFF. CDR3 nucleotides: TGTGCCAGCAGCCTAGACAAGGGATGGAATGAGCAGTTCTTC.

This chain's CDR3 is CASSLVAQRSEAFF. CDR3 coding DNA: TGTGCCAGCAGCTTAGTGGCACAGAGATCCGAGGCTTTCTTT. This chain joins TRBV7-2 and TRBJ1-1; no clear D. Germline V lookup: CDR1 SGHTA, CDR2 FQGNSA. The CDR3 contains 14 residues. Trimming left V 1 base short and J 11 bases short, with 17 bases between. Variable domain in full (rest from reference TRBV7-2 and TRBJ1-1): GAGVSQSPSNKVTEKGKDVELRCDPISGHTALYWYRQSLGQGLEFLIYFQGNSAPDKSGLPSDRFSAERTGGSVSTLTIQRTQQEDSAVYLCASSLVAQRSEAFFGQGTRLTVV.

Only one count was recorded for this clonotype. CDR3 in amino acids: CSAETGTSGRVDEQYF. The CDR3, as DNA: TGCAGTGCTGAGACCGGGACTAGCGGGAGGGTGGATGAGCAGTACTTC. V gene TRBV20-1 combines with J gene TRBJ2-7, with 16 bases identical to TRBD2. CDR1 is DFQATT and CDR2 is SNEGSKA in the germline V gene (reference sequence). The CDR3 is made up of 16 amino acids. V shed 5 bases, J shed 7 bases, and the junction held 11 bases outside the gene matches.

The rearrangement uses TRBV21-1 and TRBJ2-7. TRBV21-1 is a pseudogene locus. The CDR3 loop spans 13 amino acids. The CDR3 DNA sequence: TGTGCCAGCAGCAAAGGTCGAGATTGCGAGCAGTACTTC. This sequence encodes CASSKGRDCEQYF.

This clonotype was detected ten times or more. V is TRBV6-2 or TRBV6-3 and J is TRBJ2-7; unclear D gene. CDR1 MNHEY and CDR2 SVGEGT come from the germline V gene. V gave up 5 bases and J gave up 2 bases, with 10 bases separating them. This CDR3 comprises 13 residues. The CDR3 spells CASSLASPYEQYF. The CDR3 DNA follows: TGTGCCAGCAGTCTCGCCTCTCCCTACGAGCAGTACTTC.

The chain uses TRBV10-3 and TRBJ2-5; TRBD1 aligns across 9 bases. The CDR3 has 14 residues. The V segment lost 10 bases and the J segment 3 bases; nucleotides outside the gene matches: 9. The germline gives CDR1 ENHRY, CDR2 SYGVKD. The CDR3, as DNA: TGTGCCACCATTCGACAGGGGGAGGAAGAGACCCAGTACTTC. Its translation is CATIRQGEEETQYF.

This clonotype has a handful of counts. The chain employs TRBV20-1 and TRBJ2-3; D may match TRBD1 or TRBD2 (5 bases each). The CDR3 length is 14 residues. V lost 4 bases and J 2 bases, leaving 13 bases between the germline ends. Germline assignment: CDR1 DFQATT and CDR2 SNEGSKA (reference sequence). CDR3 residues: CSATEGRFTDTQYF. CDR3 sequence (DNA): TGCAGTGCTACCGAGGGGCGATTCACAGATACGCAGTATTTT.